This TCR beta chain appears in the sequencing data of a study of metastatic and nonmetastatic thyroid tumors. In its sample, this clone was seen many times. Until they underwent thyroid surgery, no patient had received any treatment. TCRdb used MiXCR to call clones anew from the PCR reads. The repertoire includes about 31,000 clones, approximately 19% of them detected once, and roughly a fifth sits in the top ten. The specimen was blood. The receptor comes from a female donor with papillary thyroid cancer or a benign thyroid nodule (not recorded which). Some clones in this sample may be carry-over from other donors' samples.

The CDR3 protein is CASSLYDRLNTGELFF. As DNA, the CDR3 is TGTGCCAGCAGTTTATATGACAGACTGAACACCGGGGAGCTGTTTTTT. This rearrangement joins TRBV28 to TRBJ2-2; D possibly corresponds to TRBD1 (5 bases). V lost 1 base to trimming and J lost 1 base, with 10 bases between them. The CDR3 loop spans 16 amino acids. CDR1 is MDHEN and CDR2 is SYDVKM in the germline V gene.